The present T cell receptor (beta chain) was sequenced within a study of Graves' ophthalmopathy and Graves' hyperthyroidism. Study details: Pretreatment peripheral blood was obtained at initial diagnosis. Study-wide results and caveats: Sensitivity reached approximately 89% and specificity 81.08% for a 13-signature model separating ophthalmopathy from stable hyperthyroidism.

Comment on this clonotype: Its cognate antigen is unknown.

From fresh peripheral blood, 8 to 10 ml in volume, the PBMCs were obtained. Amplifying from RNA transcripts, the study obtained TCR beta CDR3 regions. Second-round multiplex PCR came after a first-round RT-PCR that employed HTBI primers. TCRdb passed the multiplex PCR reads through MiXCR, listing each CDR3 protein once. The sample comprises about 210,000 distinct CDR3 sequences, over 25% of which are singletons, and about 8.2% rests with the top ten. This CDR3 comprises 13 residues. Germline loops: CDR1 SGHRS, CDR2 YFSETQ. V lost 4 bases and J lost 5, with 7 bases in between. V is TRBV5-1 and J is TRBJ1-6, with D possibly matching TRBD1 (5 bases). This TCR was recovered from a man over 45 with Graves' ophthalmopathy. Source material: peripheral blood. The CDR3 loop is CASSKQDNSPLHF. DNA of the CDR3: TGCGCCAGCAGCAAACAGGATAATTCACCCCTCCACTTT.